Listed below are T cell receptor beta chains from one sample, sequenced in a study of T cell changes during pregnancy in multiple sclerosis. Libraries were prepared by immunoSEQ multiplex PCR; TCRdb keeps only in-frame clonotypes and omits some of them. The table shows approximately 96,000 clones, with about 90% occurring only once. Sequenced material: peripheral blood, taken after pregnancy. The source is a female donor in good health, enrolled as a control in a pregnancy study. CDR3s leave out the opening cysteine and the closing phenylalanine or tryptophan. Clone size is given for some rows only: seen once, a few or many times, or a class if the clone is expanded.

clone size: once; J gene: TRBJ1-2; V gene: TRBV30; CDR3 protein: AWGQDFANYGYT
clone size: -; J gene: TRBJ2-1; V gene: TRBV6-6; CDR3 protein: ASPSAGGAYNEQF
clone size: -; J gene: TRBJ2-7; V gene: TRBV10-3; CDR3 protein: AISAGVAYEQY
clone size: -; J gene: TRBJ2-5; V gene: TRBV7-2; CDR3 protein: ASSLAGRAGETQY
clone size: -; J gene: TRBJ1-4; V gene: TRBV19; CDR3 protein: ASSFKPGKLF
clone size: -; J gene: TRBJ1-1; V gene: TRBV30; CDR3 protein: AWKTGIHRNTEAF
clone size: -; J gene: TRBJ2-1; V gene: TRBV19; CDR3 protein: ASSPASGSYNEQF
clone size: -; J gene: TRBJ1-1; V gene: TRBV7-3; CDR3 protein: ASSSGVVNTEAF
clone size: -; J gene: TRBJ1-3; V gene: TRBV28; CDR3 protein: ASSPVASGNTIY
clone size: -; J gene: TRBJ1-3; V gene: TRBV4-1; CDR3 protein: ASSQLFGTEGNTIY
clone size: -; J gene: TRBJ2-1; V gene: TRBV19; CDR3 protein: ASSMSWGESSYNEQF
clone size: -; J gene: TRBJ2-7; V gene: TRBV11-2; CDR3 protein: ASSSVSGRGEQY
clone size: -; J gene: TRBJ2-5; V gene: TRBV5-1; CDR3 protein: ASWTHRGETQY
clone size: -; J gene: TRBJ2-2; V gene: TRBV29-1; CDR3 protein: SARTSGKNTGELF
clone size: -; J gene: TRBJ1-2; V gene: TRBV9; CDR3 protein: ASSVGWGQGSSVRGYT
clone size: -; J gene: TRBJ1-3; V gene: TRBV6-1; CDR3 protein: ASTTGVGNTIY